The rows below give T cell receptor beta chains drawn from one sample of a study of blood T cell repertoires in COVID-19. Only in-frame clones appear in the TCRdb table, and some are missing; sequencing was by immunoSEQ multiplex PCR. Here the sample spans 250,000 to 350,000 clones, about 80% being singletons. The sample consisted of peripheral blood. These receptors were obtained from a person aged 65 to 79 with COVID-19, enrolled during active disease. Both conserved end residues are part of each CDR3. The D gene is left open where the match is weak. Some rows mark clone size as missing; the rest say once, few, many or name a class of expanded clone.

j_call	clone_size	d_call	v_call	cdr3_aa	cdr3_nt
TRBJ1-2	few	.	TRBV5-8	CASNLGQRSGYTF	TGTGCCAGCAACCTTGGACAGCGAAGCGGCTACACCTTC
TRBJ2-7	.	.	TRBV5-1	CASMRVTGEAYEQYF	TGCGCCAGCATGAGGGTCACGGGGGAAGCCTACGAGCAGTACTTC
TRBJ2-4	.	.	TRBV19	CASSIPPLHRALAKNIQYF	TGTGCCAGTAGTATACCACCTCTACACAGGGCACTGGCCAAAAACATTCAGTACTTC
TRBJ2-3	.	TRBD2	TRBV29-1	CSVKGGGADTQYF	TGCAGCGTGAAGGGCGGGGGGGCAGATACGCAGTATTTT
TRBJ2-2	.	.	TRBV19	CASSQDSTGELFF	TGTGCCAGTAGTCAGGACAGCACCGGGGAGCTGTTTTTT
TRBJ2-5	.	TRBD2	TRBV28	CASSLHSGPNQETQYF	TGTGCCAGCAGTTTACATAGCGGGCCCAACCAAGAGACCCAGTACTTC
TRBJ2-5	.	.	TRBV28	CASSVRRPGGETQYF	TGTGCCAGCAGTGTGAGGCGTCCAGGGGGGGAGACCCAGTACTTC
TRBJ1-5	.	.	TRBV30	CAWSVGRQRNQPQHF	TGTGCCTGGAGTGTGGGTCGACAGCGCAATCAGCCCCAGCATTTT
TRBJ2-2	.	TRBD1	TRBV10-3	CANRDRGSGELFF	TGTGCCAACCGGGACAGGGGGTCCGGGGAGCTGTTTTTT
TRBJ2-1	.	.	TRBV5-1	CASSLGDTNEQFF	TGCGCCAGCAGCTTGGGGGACACCAATGAGCAGTTCTTC
TRBJ2-1	.	TRBD2	TRBV7-6	CASSLGGGAYNEQFF	TGTGCCAGCAGCTTGGGTGGGGGGGCCTACAATGAGCAGTTCTTC
TRBJ2-5	.	.	TRBV5-6	CASSLGGSPYQETQYF	TGTGCCAGCAGCTTGGGAGGGTCCCCCTACCAAGAGACCCAGTACTTC
TRBJ1-1	.	TRBD1	TRBV19	CASSNWQGALKWNTEAFF	TGTGCCAGTAGTAATTGGCAGGGGGCTCTCAAGTGGAACACTGAAGCTTTCTTT
TRBJ2-7	.	.	TRBV7-2	CASSLDGGHGYEQYF	TGTGCCAGCAGCTTGGACGGGGGGCACGGGTACGAGCAGTACTTC
TRBJ2-1	few	TRBD2	TRBV7-3	CASSLVDSGYNEQFF	TGTGCCAGCAGCTTGGTAGATAGCGGGTACAATGAGCAGTTCTTC
TRBJ1-6	few	.	TRBV7-2	CASSWSGVPSNSPLHF	TGTGCCAGCAGCTGGAGCGGGGTCCCGTCCAATTCACCCCTCCACTTT
TRBJ2-3	once	.	TRBV7-2	CASSLGGLARDTQYF	TGTGCCAGCAGCTTAGGGGGACTCGCCCGGGATACGCAGTATTTT
TRBJ2-3	.	TRBD1	TRBV29-1	CSVESGGKLADTQYF	TGCAGCGTTGAATCAGGGGGTAAGCTCGCAGATACGCAGTATTTT
TRBJ2-1	.	TRBD2	TRBV6-2/TRBV6-3	CASSRQPGLAGPTLYNEQFF	TGTGCCAGCAGCCGACAACCGGGACTAGCGGGGCCAACACTCTACAATGAGCAGTTCTTC
TRBJ2-3	.	.	TRBV6-5	CASRTGLKTDTQYF	TGTGCCTCTAGAACAGGGCTAAAAACAGATACGCAGTATTTT
TRBJ1-5	medium-sized	TRBD1	TRBV19	CASSRQGASRPQHF	TGTGCCAGTAGTAGACAGGGGGCCTCTAGGCCCCAGCATTTT
TRBJ2-7	.	.	TRBV7-9	CASSLAQGAAYEQYF	TGTGCCAGCAGCCTAGCACAGGGTGCCGCCTACGAGCAGTACTTC
TRBJ2-5	.	TRBD2	TRBV6-5	CASSPKRGRGETQYF	TGTGCCAGCAGTCCGAAGCGGGGCCGAGGGGAGACCCAGTACTTC
TRBJ2-7	.	.	TRBV6-5	CASRRTTGYEQYF	TGTGCCAGCAGGCGAACGACAGGATACGAGCAGTACTTC
TRBJ2-7	.	TRBD2	TRBV19	CASSLHLQAGGNEQYF	TGTGCCAGTAGTCTCCATTTACAGGCGGGGGGTAACGAGCAGTACTTC
TRBJ2-1	.	TRBD2	TRBV6-5	CASSTSGSSYNEQFF	TGTGCCAGCAGCACTAGCGGGAGCTCCTACAATGAGCAGTTCTTC
TRBJ2-2	.	.	TRBV5-6	CASSLDQYGELFF	TGTGCCAGCAGCTTGGATCAGTACGGGGAGCTGTTTTTT
TRBJ2-1	.	TRBD1	TRBV7-2	CASSLTGFGGNEQFF	TGTGCCAGCAGCTTGACAGGGTTTGGGGGCAATGAGCAGTTCTTC
TRBJ2-5	.	TRBD2	TRBV28	CASSFLRGGPNPQETQYF	TGTGCCAGCAGTTTTTTGCGGGGGGGCCCGAACCCACAAGAGACCCAGTACTTC
TRBJ2-5	.	.	TRBV6-5	CASRDTRETQYF	TGTGCCAGCAGGGACACCCGGGAGACCCAGTACTTC
TRBJ2-5	.	.	TRBV27	CASSLSGWETQYF	TGTGCCAGCAGTTTATCCGGTTGGGAGACCCAGTACTTC
TRBJ1-4	.	TRBD1	TRBV6-5	CASSRTGTGLFF	TGTGCCAGCAGCCGTACCGGGACAGGGCTGTTTTTT
TRBJ1-2	once	TRBD1	TRBV30	CAWNQDRGEYGYTF	TGTGCCTGGAACCAGGACAGGGGTGAATATGGCTACACCTTC
TRBJ1-1	.	TRBD1	TRBV5-4	CASSSGGPNTEAFF	TGTGCCAGCAGCTCAGGGGGCCCGAACACTGAAGCTTTCTTT
TRBJ1-3	.	TRBD1	TRBV5-1	CASSLSRQGSGNTIYF	TGCGCCAGCAGCCTTTCGAGACAGGGGTCGGGAAACACCATATATTTT
TRBJ1-2	few	.	TRBV5-5	CASSPHTGRIGYTF	TGTGCCAGCAGCCCCCATACAGGGCGAATCGGCTACACCTTC
TRBJ1-1	.	.	TRBV28	CASSLFGQMNTEAFF	TGTGCCAGCAGTTTATTTGGGCAGATGAACACTGAAGCTTTCTTT
TRBJ2-5	few	.	TRBV12-3/TRBV12-4	CASSFLRETQYF	TGTGCCAGCAGTTTTCTGCGGGAGACCCAGTACTTC
TRBJ1-1	.	.	TRBV12-5	CASGLAGTEAFF	TGTGCTAGTGGTTTGGCGGGGACTGAAGCTTTCTTT
TRBJ2-2	.	.	TRBV19	CASLGRNTGELFF	TGTGCCAGTTTAGGGAGGAACACCGGGGAGCTGTTTTTT
TRBJ1-6	.	.	TRBV19	CASSTTGRSYNSPLHF	TGTGCCAGTAGTACGACAGGTCGCTCCTATAATTCACCCCTCCACTTT
TRBJ2-7	once	TRBD1	TRBV28	CASSDLSGQGHQEQYF	TGTGCCAGCAGTGATCTTTCGGGACAGGGGCATCAAGAGCAGTACTTC
TRBJ2-1	.	TRBD2	TRBV5-4	CASSRTLSGRPDEQFF	TGTGCCAGCAGCCGCACGCTAAGCGGGAGGCCGGATGAGCAGTTCTTC
TRBJ1-1	.	.	TRBV6-1	CASSEVPPPSEAFF	TGTGCCAGCAGTGAGGTCCCCCCCCCGAGTGAAGCTTTCTTT
TRBJ1-6	.	.	TRBV15	CATSELKDSPLHF	TGTGCCACCAGCGAGTTAAAAGATTCACCCCTCCACTTT